One sample yielded the 31 T cell receptor beta chains listed below, sequenced in a study of beta chain features in type 1 diabetes (dated by TCRdb to 2016 to 2018). On the study overall, not on this receptor specifically: Type 1 diabetes patients showed a moderate but significant shortening of TCRB CDR3 length in all four CD4+ subsets.

These receptors lack a known antigen. Library preparation was by the immunoSEQ multiplex PCR assay. The High Capacity cDNA Reverse Transcription Kit was used to reverse transcribe all of the isolated RNA, meaning that expressed TCRB transcripts were what got sequenced. TCRdb took this table from immuneACCESS and kept in-frame rearrangements with V and J called. Such tables lack part of the clones; where checked against another copy, unresolved V genes explain under half of the gap, and the rest is unexplained. This sample lists some 150,000 clones; about 13% were detected once. The top ten hold 1.3% of the sample. Input material: central memory CD4+ T cells from blood. All receptors come from a man aged 18 to 29 with type 1 diabetes.

This sequence joins TRBV30 and TRBJ1-5; D remains ambiguous. This CDR3 comprises 14 residues. Germline values: CDR1 GTSNPN, CDR2 SVGIG (reference sequence). Trimming shortened V by 1 base and J by 2 bases, and 9 bases separated the two germline ends. The DNA for the CDR3 is TGTGCCTGGAGTGGGGAGTTAGGCAATCAGCCCCAGCATTTT. This gives the protein CAWSGELGNQPQHF.

This clone was counted a few times. The genes are TRBV5-1 and TRBJ1-3; maybe TRBD1 (6 bases). V lost 1 base, J lost 6 bases, and 17 bases lay in between. The CDR3 sequence is 16 residues long. The germline CDR1 and CDR2 sequences are SGHRS and YFSETQ. The CDR3 DNA follows: TGCGCCAGCAGCTTGAAGCCTGGGACATTCGAAAACACCATATATTTT. The encoded protein is CASSLKPGTFENTIYF.

This clone appeared a few times. A much larger clone differs from this one at a single base, so this may be a read error. The chain links TRBV15 to TRBJ2-5; D is perhaps TRBD1 (7 bases). The CDR3 has 13 amino acids. Looked up from germline, CDR1 is LNHNV and CDR2 is YYDKDF (reference sequence). V lost 2 bases, J lost 8 bases, and 12 bases lay in between. The CDR3 reads CATSRQGGPTQYF. The DNA of the CDR3 is TGTGCCACCAGCAGACAGGGGGGCCCTACCCAGTACTTC.

The chain links TRBV2 to TRBJ2-1, with 10 bases fitting TRBD2. V trimming: 2 bases; J trimming: 9 bases; junction bases outside the gene matches: 13. Per the germline V gene, CDR1 is SNHLY and CDR2 is FYNNEI. The CDR3 contains 17 residues. CDR3 bases: TGTGCCAGCAGTGAACCCCGCAGCGGGGGGGCCTCAAGTGAGCAGTTCTTC. Its translation: CASSEPRSGGASSEQFF. Together with reference TRBV2 and TRBJ2-1, the CDR3 gives the full variable domain: EPEVTQTPSHQVTQMGQEVILRCVPISNHLYFYWYRQILGQKVEFLVSFYNNEISEKSEIFDDQFSVERPDGSNFTLKIRSTKLEDSAMYFCASSEPRSGGASSEQFFGPGTRLTVL.

The chain has TRBV29-1 and TRBJ2-2; D may be TRBD2 (6 bases). The V end lost 7 bases, the J end lost 7 bases, and 7 bases lay between the germline ends. The CDR3 contains 10 residues. Germline V gene sequence: CDR1 SQVTM, CDR2 ANQGSEA. The CDR3 region is CSGGNGELFF. Here the CDR3 DNA reads TGCAGCGGCGGGAACGGGGAGCTGTTTTTT.

The chain has TRBV10-1 and TRBJ2-1; D possibly corresponds to TRBD1 (5 bases). Germline CDR1 reads WNHNN; CDR2 reads SYGVQD (reference sequence). Deletions cut 5 bases from V and 5 bases from J, with 10 bases between. The CDR3 runs to 13 residues. The CDR3 coding sequence is TGCGCCAGCAGTCAGGGTGTCGACAATGAGCAGTTCTTC. Translating it yields CASSQGVDNEQFF.

The sample holds a few counts of this clone. The chain is built from TRBV5-6 and TRBJ1-5; D might be TRBD1 (6 bases). The CDR3 covers 15 residues. Germline CDR1 SGHDT, CDR2 YYEEEE. With 0 bases removed from V and 6 bases from J, the gap between germline ends came to 13 bases. The CDR3 DNA is TGTGCCAGCAGCTTGGCCAGGGCAGGGGTTCAGCCCCAGCATTTT. Its protein product is CASSLARAGVQPQHF.

The V and J genes are TRBV6-1 and TRBJ2-3; possible D gene TRBD2, 5 bases. The CDR3 consists of 13 residues. The V end lost 6 bases, the J end lost 6 bases, and 13 bases lay between the germline ends. The germline gives CDR1 MNHNS, CDR2 SASEGT. The CDR3 loop is CASSPYGVDTQYF. DNA of the CDR3: TGTGCCAGCAGCCCCTACGGGGTGGATACGCAGTATTTT.

A note on this clone: Other nucleotide sequences in the sample specify the same CDR3. V usage is TRBV30 and J usage is TRBJ2-5; D is undetermined. Germline assignment: CDR1 GTSNPN and CDR2 SVGIG (reference sequence). V was pared by 1 base and J by 3 bases, with 21 bases between. The CDR3 runs 17 residues. The CDR3 loop is CAWSEYLRALSKETQYF. In nucleotides, the CDR3 is TGTGCCTGGAGTGAATACCTACGGGCCCTCAGTAAAGAGACCCAGTACTTC.

The chain has TRBV2 and TRBJ2-7; 12 positions agree with TRBD2. The CDR3 is 15 residues long. Germline V lookup: CDR1 SNHLY, CDR2 FYNNEI. J gave up 0 bases and V 7 bases, and 4 bases lay outside the gene matches. In DNA, the CDR3 is TGTGCCAGCACTCGGACTAGCGGGGCCTCCTACGAGCAGTACTTC. This gives the protein CASTRTSGASYEQYF.

The chain joins TRBV2 to TRBJ2-5, with TRBD1 matching over 8 bases. The CDR3 runs to 14 residues. V was pared by 7 bases and J by 3 bases, with 7 bases of the junction left unmatched. CDR1 is SNHLY, CDR2 FYNNEI, per germline. In DNA, the CDR3 is TGTGCCAGCACGGTGGACAGGGTAAAAGAGACCCAGTACTTC. As protein: CASTVDRVKETQYF.

V is TRBV30 and J is TRBJ2-2; 8 bases align to TRBD2. This CDR3 is 15 amino acids long. V dropped 2 bases and J dropped 4; count of bases not matched to a gene: 6. Per germline, CDR1 GTSNPN and CDR2 SVGIG (reference sequence). The CDR3 nucleotides are TGTGCCTGGAGTAAGACCGGGGGGGCCACCGGGGAGCTGTTTTTT. Its protein product is CAWSKTGGATGELFF.

This clone was seen only a few times. The chain carries TRBV4-1 and TRBJ2-1, with 7 nucleotides matching TRBD1. This CDR3 is built from 17 residues. Germline CDR1 MGHRA, CDR2 YSYEKL. With 1 base clipped from V and 2 bases from J, the junction kept 8 bases outside the gene matches. The CDR3 DNA reads as TGCGCCAGCAGCCAAGTCCCCGGGACAGACACCTACAATGAGCAGTTCTTC. It is translated as CASSQVPGTDTYNEQFF.

The CDR3 region is CASSLEIPGANVLTF. For the CDR3, the DNA is TGTGCCAGCAGCTTAGAGATTCCTGGGGCCAACGTCCTGACTTTC. The J gene is TRBJ2-6, the V gene TRBV11-3, with unresolved D. This CDR3 has 15 residues. CDR1 and CDR2 (germline): SGHNT, YENEEA. V dropped 0 bases and J dropped 2 bases, with 5 bases sitting between them. The whole variable domain, remainder taken from reference TRBV11-3 and TRBJ2-6, is EAGVVQSPRYKIIEKKQPVAFWCNPISGHNTLYWYLQNLGQGPELLIRYENEEAVDDSQLPKDRFSAERLKGVDSTLKIQPAELGDSAVYLCASSLEIPGANVLTFGAGSRLTVL.

A few counts support this clone. J is TRBJ1-1 and V is TRBV27, with 9 nucleotides matching TRBD1. Germline trimming cut 8 bases from V and 5 bases from J; bases unmatched to any gene: 12. The CDR3 runs to 15 residues. The germline V gene has CDR1 MNHEY and CDR2 SMNVEV (reference sequence). CDR3 coding DNA: TGTGCCAGCCGGACAGGGGCGGGGGCGAGTACTGAAGCTTTCTTT. Residues: CASRTGAGASTEAFF.

This clone came up a few times. This chain uses TRBV7-9 with TRBJ2-1, with 7 bases aligning to TRBD1. Trimming took 4 bases from V and 5 from J; bases not matched to a gene: 11. Germline V gene sequence: CDR1 SEHNR, CDR2 FQNEAQ (reference sequence). CDR3 length: 16 residues. The CDR3 is CASSSYTGVLDNEQFF. In DNA form, the CDR3 reads TGTGCCAGCAGCTCATACACAGGGGTCTTGGACAATGAGCAGTTCTTC.

This clone occurred a few times. A much larger clone differs from this one at a single base, so this may be a read error. This sequence joins TRBV29-1 and TRBJ2-3, with 7 bases that match TRBD1. Germline values: CDR1 SQVTM, CDR2 ANQGSEA. The CDR3 sequence is 15 residues long. The trim removed 7 bases at V and 2 bases at J, leaving 12 bases unmatched. The CDR3 region is CSGRGPGGFTDTQYF. The CDR3 nucleotides are TGCAGCGGGCGAGGGCCAGGGGGATTCACAGATACGCAGTATTTT.

This clone was observed a handful of times. The chain joins TRBV5-1 to TRBJ2-1; the match to TRBD2 covers 11 bases. CDR3 length: 15 residues. Germline V lookup: CDR1 SGHRS, CDR2 YFSETQ. V lost 5 bases, J lost 0 bases, and 1 base stayed unmatched. The CDR3 nucleotides read TGCGCCAGCAGAACTAGCGGGAGCTCCTACAATGAGCAGTTCTTC. As protein: CASRTSGSSYNEQFF.

The chain is built from TRBV6-5 and TRBJ2-7; D unresolved. The CDR3 is 13 amino acids. Germline lookup yields CDR1 MNHEY and CDR2 SVGAGI. V shed 5 bases and J shed 4 bases, with 12 bases lying between them. The CDR3 DNA reads as TGTGCCAGCAGTGAAGGCTATGGGTACGAGCAGTACTTC. Translated, it gives CASSEGYGYEQYF.

This clone was recorded at least ten times. V gene TRBV5-1 combines with J gene TRBJ2-7, with D perhaps TRBD1 (5 bases). Germline CDR1 SGHRS, CDR2 YFSETQ. CDR3 length: 14 amino acids. The ends were cut back, 0 bases at V and 6 bases at J, with 13 bases in the middle. The DNA of the CDR3 is TGCGCCAGCAGCTTGGAAGGGGCCCTAGGCGAGCAGTACTTC. Translated: CASSLEGALGEQYF.

The rearrangement links TRBV27 to TRBJ1-2; 9 bases fit TRBD1. This CDR3 comprises 16 residues. Germline V gene sequence: CDR1 MNHEY, CDR2 SMNVEV (reference sequence). With 0 bases clipped from V and 6 bases from J, the junction kept 8 bases outside the gene matches. CDR3 nucleotide sequence: TGTGCCAGCAGTTTATCTCATTCCGGGACAGGGAATGGCTACACCTTC. Protein sequence: CASSLSHSGTGNGYTF.

This chain uses TRBV29-1 with TRBJ2-5; D possibly corresponds to TRBD2 (7 bases). V was pared by 3 bases and J by 4 bases, with 15 bases between. This CDR3 comprises 14 residues. The germline gives CDR1 SQVTM, CDR2 ANQGSEA. DNA of the CDR3: TGCAGCGTTGACAACCCCGGGGGGCGAGAGACCCAGTACTTC. This translates into CSVDNPGGRETQYF. Together with reference TRBV29-1 and TRBJ2-5, the CDR3 gives the full variable domain: SAVISQKPSRDICQRGTSLTIQCQVDSQVTMMFWYRQQPGQSLTLIATANQGSEATYESGFVIDKFPISRPNLTFSTLTVSNMSPEDSSIYLCSVDNPGGRETQYFGPGTRLLVL.

This rearrangement joins TRBV23-1 to TRBJ1-5; 7 bases map to TRBD1. TRBV23-1 carries the ORF label, with uncertain function. Losses at the gene ends were 0 bases for V and 5 bases for J; bases not matched to a gene: 7. The CDR3 covers 16 residues. CDR3 region: CASSQSRDSTYQPQHF. The CDR3 nucleotides read TGCGCCAGCAGTCAATCGAGGGACAGTACCTATCAGCCCCAGCATTTT.

The V gene is TRBV5-6, the J gene TRBJ1-4; D ambiguous. The length of the CDR3 is 14 residues. Germline V gives CDR1 SGHDT, CDR2 YYEEEE. V dropped 2 bases and J dropped 0 bases, with 5 bases sitting between them. The CDR3 loop reads CASSLTSTNEKLFF. The CDR3 DNA reads as TGTGCCAGCAGCTTAACGTCAACTAATGAAAAACTGTTTTTT.

This clone was observed a handful of times. The chain uses TRBV4-2 and TRBJ2-5; perhaps D is TRBD1 or TRBD2 (5 bases each). Germline CDR1 is LGHNA and CDR2 is YNFKEQ. This CDR3 spans 15 amino acids. Trimming stripped 0 bases from V and 1 base from J, with 9 bases between. The chain's CDR3 is CASSQDRGAQETQYF. As DNA, the CDR3 is TGTGCCAGCAGCCAAGATAGAGGGGCCCAAGAGACCCAGTACTTC.

The CDR3 loop is CASSVPGASEPQHF. CDR3 nucleotide sequence: TGTGCCAGCAGCGTGCCGGGGGCTAGTGAGCCCCAGCATTTT. The chain recombines TRBV9 with TRBJ1-5; possibly TRBD1 for D (6 bases). CDR3 length equals 14 residues. V dropped 2 bases and J dropped 8 bases, with 14 bases sitting between them. Germline V gene data show CDR1 as SGDLS and CDR2 as YYNGEE. The full variable domain, in which reference TRBV9 and TRBJ1-5 provide the parts outside the CDR3, is DSGVTQTPKHLITATGQRVTLRCSPRSGDLSVYWYQQSLDQGLQFLIQYYNGEERAKGNILERFSAQQFPDLHSELNLSSLELGDSALYFCASSVPGASEPQHFGDGTRLSIL.

The CDR3 sequence is CASGGAKRGVAYNEQFF. CDR3 nucleotides: TGTGCTAGTGGTGGAGCCAAACGGGGGGTGGCCTACAATGAGCAGTTCTTC. The chain links TRBV12-5 to TRBJ2-1; 7 bases fit TRBD2. CDR3 length: 17 amino acids. The J segment lost 2 bases and the V segment lost 5 bases, leaving 12 bases of the junction unmatched. Germline CDR1 LGHNT, CDR2 FRNRAP.

This clone has at least ten counts. This chain connects TRBV7-9 to TRBJ1-1, with D possibly TRBD1 on 6 matching bases. The V end was cut by 8 bases, the J end by 4 bases, with 14 bases between. There are 13 residues in the CDR3. Germline V gives CDR1 SEHNR, CDR2 FQNEAQ (reference sequence). The CDR3 bases are TGTGCCAGCGACCCACAGGGTATCACTGAAGCTTTCTTT. Residues: CASDPQGITEAFF.

In this sample, this clone turned up a few times. The chain recombines TRBV2 with TRBJ2-5; no definite D call. Germline CDR1 SNHLY, CDR2 FYNNEI. V was clipped by 6 bases and J by 6 bases, with 17 bases between them. The CDR3 loop spans 14 amino acids. The CDR3 DNA sequence: TGTGCCAGCAGACCGTGGGATACCAGTCAGACCCAGTACTTC. It specifies CASRPWDTSQTQYF.

This clone occurred a few times. This rearrangement joins TRBV7-6 to TRBJ2-5, with a tentative D call TRBD2 (6 bases). Germline V gene data show CDR1 as SGHVS and CDR2 as FNYEAQ. V was shortened by 3 bases and J by 5 bases, with 22 bases between the two germline ends. The CDR3 contains 17 residues. The CDR3, as DNA: TGTGCCAGCAGCTTCGGGAGTGGGGGAGTCCTTCGGGAGACCCAGTACTTC. Translation gives CASSFGSGGVLRETQYF.

This chain uses TRBV9 with TRBJ2-3; perhaps TRBD2 as D (5 bases). The V end lost 6 bases, the J end lost 2 bases, and 16 bases lay between the germline ends. The germline gives CDR1 SGDLS, CDR2 YYNGEE. This CDR3 has 15 amino acids. CDR3 sequence: CASTYRGLATDTQYF. The CDR3 DNA is TGTGCCAGCACCTACCGAGGGCTAGCCACAGATACGCAGTATTTT.